This entry features one T cell receptor beta chain sequence. Its antigen is not known. The library was made from cDNA and included unique molecular identifiers. One entry per CDR3 protein, called by TCRdb with MiXCR from the PCR reads. The sample carries around 770,000 distinct CDR3 sequences, roughly 50% recorded once. Trimming shortened V by 2 bases and J by 11 bases, and 14 bases separated the two germline ends. Per the germline V gene, CDR1 is KGHDR and CDR2 is SFDVKD. The CDR3 covers 13 residues. This record comes from a study of post-analysis software for immune sequencing data. In the study overall: Relapsing-remitting, secondary progressive and progressive-relapsing courses of multiple sclerosis were included. General study points: Patients had higher frequencies than controls of a few TRBV segments, including TRBV5-6, TRBV5-1 and TRBV20-1.

Source material: blood. The chain recombines TRBV24-1 with TRBJ2-5; tentatively, D is TRBD2 (6 bases). The origin of this receptor is a girl aged 5 to 17 with multiple sclerosis. CDR3 loop: CATSDSPEGEQYF. CDR3 in DNA: TGTGCCACCAGTGATTCCCCGGAGGGTGAGCAGTACTTC.